The subject of this entry is one T cell receptor beta chain. What it recognizes is unknown. The data belong to a study of CD8+CD57+ T cells in acquired aplastic anemia. Overall study results and limits: Controls did not differ significantly from patients in CD8+ Simpson's diversity.

Genomic DNA provided the template from which TCR beta VDJ and CDR3 profiles were obtained. TCRdb reprocessed the reads via MiXCR and lists one record per CDR3 protein. Found here are about 210,000 distinct CDR3 sequences, around 63% of them singletons; the top ten hold 25% to 30%. The origin of this receptor is a human donor in good health. The sequenced material came from sorted CD4+, CD8+, or CD8+CD57+ T cells (not recorded which) from PBMCs.

Here the CDR3 DNA reads TGCGCCAGCAGTGAGGACGGGTATACGCAGTATTTT. This codes for CASSEDGYTQYF. The rearrangement joins TRBV10-2 to TRBJ2-3; D gene uncertain. From germline, CDR1 is WSHSY and CDR2 SAAADI. Deletions cut 2 bases from V and 7 bases from J, with 7 bases between. CDR3 size: 12 residues.